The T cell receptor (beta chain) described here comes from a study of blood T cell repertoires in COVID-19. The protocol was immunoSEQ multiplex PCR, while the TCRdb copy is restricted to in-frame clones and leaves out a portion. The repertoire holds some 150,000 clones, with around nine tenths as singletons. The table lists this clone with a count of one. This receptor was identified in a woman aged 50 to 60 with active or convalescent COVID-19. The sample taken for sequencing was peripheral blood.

The CDR3 region is CASSIWSPDGKGREAFF. CDR3 in DNA: TGTGCCAGTAGTATCTGGTCCCCTGACGGGAAAGGTCGGGAAGCTTTCTTT. The chain recombines TRBV19 with TRBJ1-1, with unresolved D. The CDR3 consists of 17 residues. V lost 3 bases and J lost 8, with 25 bases in between. Germline values: CDR1 LNHDA, CDR2 SQIVND (reference sequence).